Listed below are T cell receptor beta chains from one sample, sequenced in a study of cytomegalovirus exposure and HLA in healthy donors. Sequencing used immunoSEQ multiplex PCR; TCRdb keeps in-frame clones, though not all of them. Of 110,000 or so clones listed, roughly 80% are singletons. Sequenced sample: PBMCs. The source of these receptors is a female donor in good health and CMV-seronegative. Each CDR3 is given with its conserved first and last residue. The D gene is left open where the match is weak. Size is omitted from some rows. Given values are once, few, many or a class for expanded clones.

j_call d_call clone_size v_call cdr3_aa cdr3_nt
TRBJ1-2 - - TRBV6-1 CASNKAPREVYGYTF TGTGCCAGCAATAAGGCGCCGCGGGAGGTCTATGGCTACACCTTC
TRBJ1-1 - - TRBV5-4 CASSPPRTRATEAFF TGTGCCAGCAGCCCCCCCCGGACACGGGCCACTGAAGCTTTCTTT
TRBJ2-3 - - TRBV7-6 CASRRRDTDTQYF TGTGCCAGCCGTCGGCGGGACACAGATACGCAGTATTTT
TRBJ2-1 - - TRBV25-1 CASSEFGGRGYNEQFF TGTGCCAGCAGTGAGTTCGGTGGCAGGGGCTACAATGAGCAGTTCTTC
TRBJ1-2 TRBD1 - TRBV27 CASSQTGGYGYTF TGTGCCAGCAGCCAGACAGGGGGATATGGCTACACCTTC
TRBJ2-4 - - TRBV6-1 CASSDEGNIQYF TGTGCCAGCAGTGATGAGGGAAACATTCAGTACTTC
TRBJ2-3 TRBD2 - TRBV6-5 CASSSGGGPTDTQYF TGTGCCAGCAGTTCGGGCGGGGGGCCTACAGATACGCAGTATTTT
TRBJ1-2 TRBD1 - TRBV18 CASSRDSDYGYTF TGTGCCAGCTCACGGGACAGCGACTATGGCTACACCTTC
TRBJ2-3 - - TRBV18 CASSPREVRVADTQYF TGTGCCAGCTCCCCGAGGGAGGTCAGAGTGGCAGATACGCAGTATTTT
TRBJ2-1 TRBD2 - TRBV10-3 CAISESTAGGRYNEQFF TGTGCCATCAGTGAGTCCACCGCGGGGGGCCGGTACAATGAGCAGTTCTTC
TRBJ2-2 TRBD1 - TRBV25-1 CASSGRGLVTGELFF TGTGCCAGCAGTGGAAGGGGGCTTGTCACCGGGGAGCTGTTTTTT
TRBJ1-6 - once TRBV6-6 CASSRGARDSPLHF TGTGCCAGCAGCCGGGGGGCCCGGGATTCACCCCTCCACTTT
TRBJ1-1 TRBD1 - TRBV25-1 CASSGAPGQGDTEAFF TGTGCCAGCAGTGGGGCCCCGGGACAGGGGGACACTGAAGCTTTCTTT
TRBJ1-3 - - TRBV21-1 CASSKPFLRGTGEEDTIYF TGTGCCAGCAGCAAACCGTTCTTGCGAGGGACAGGGGAGGAGGACACCATATATTTT
TRBJ1-4 - - TRBV13 CASSPAGQGRELFF TGTGCCAGCAGCCCCGCTGGCCAGGGTCGGGAACTGTTTTTT
TRBJ1-6 - few TRBV7-9 CASSGEDLHSPLHF TGTGCCAGCAGCGGGGAGGATCTCCACTCACCCCTCCACTTT
TRBJ2-3 - - TRBV2 CASSRTGLGTDTQYF TGTGCCAGCAGTCGTACAGGGCTGGGGACAGATACGCAGTATTTT
TRBJ2-1 TRBD1 - TRBV2 CASRPGQGAPSSYNEQFF TGTGCCAGCAGACCGGGACAGGGGGCGCCCAGCTCCTACAATGAGCAGTTCTTC
TRBJ2-5 TRBD2 once TRBV19 CASTMTSGGAETQYF TGTGCCAGTACTATGACTAGCGGGGGGGCAGAGACCCAGTACTTC
TRBJ2-1 - - TRBV4-2 CASSHVNAGGWNEQFF TGTGCCAGCAGCCATGTGAATGCCGGGGGTTGGAATGAGCAGTTCTTC
TRBJ1-4 TRBD1 - TRBV10-3 CAISDPSRGPERKLFF TGTGCCATCAGTGACCCCTCCAGGGGGCCCGAAAGAAAACTGTTTTTT
TRBJ2-7 TRBD1 - TRBV4-1 CASSQELGGVYEQYF TGCGCCAGCAGCCAAGAGCTAGGGGGCGTTTACGAGCAGTACTTC
TRBJ2-5 - - TRBV5-4 CASSLNPLPEQYF TGTGCCAGCAGCTTGAACCCTCTCCCGGAGCAGTACTTC
TRBJ2-7 TRBD1 - TRBV5-1 CASSLEGTGGSYEQYF TGCGCCAGCAGCTTGGAGGGGACAGGGGGCTCCTACGAGCAGTACTTC
TRBJ2-3 - - TRBV9 CASSVGQGHTDTQYF TGTGCCAGCAGCGTAGGGCAGGGACACACAGATACGCAGTATTTT
TRBJ2-1 TRBD1 - TRBV6-1 CASSETGPFYNEQFF TGTGCCAGCAGTGAGACAGGGCCCTTCTACAATGAGCAGTTCTTC
TRBJ2-7 - - TRBV21-1 CASGLKFRGSYEQYF TGTGCCAGCGGCTTGAAATTCCGGGGCTCCTACGAGCAGTACTTC
TRBJ1-1 - - TRBV27 CASSPSPGGPNTEAFF TGTGCCAGCAGTCCATCCCCGGGAGGACCGAACACTGAAGCTTTCTTT
TRBJ2-3 - - TRBV13 CASSFGDQGLIDTQYF TGTGCCAGCAGCTTCGGTGATCAGGGACTTATCGATACGCAGTATTTT
TRBJ1-5 - - TRBV6-5 CASSPDSTSQPQHF TGTGCCAGCAGTCCGGACTCGACGTCGCAGCCCCAGCATTTT
TRBJ2-1 TRBD2 - TRBV29-1 CSVGRRAGGRNEQFF TGCAGCGTGGGCCGGAGAGCGGGGGGACGCAATGAGCAGTTCTTC
TRBJ2-2 TRBD2 - TRBV2 CASTKETSGGGGELFF TGTGCCAGCACAAAGGAGACTAGCGGGGGTGGCGGGGAGCTGTTTTTT
TRBJ2-7 TRBD2 - TRBV6-6 CASSYETSGGYEQYF TGTGCCAGCAGTTATGAGACTAGCGGGGGTTACGAGCAGTACTTC
TRBJ1-1 TRBD1 - TRBV29-1 CSVLRDRGLAETFF TGCAGCGTTCTCCGAGACAGGGGTCTTGCTGAAACTTTCTTT
TRBJ1-3 - - TRBV6-1 CASSEPGRGNTIYF TGTGCCAGCAGTGAACCGGGGAGGGGAAACACCATATATTTT
TRBJ2-1 TRBD2 few TRBV4-1 CASSQDAGVQDEQFF TGCGCCAGCAGCCAGGACGCGGGGGTTCAGGATGAGCAGTTCTTC
TRBJ2-2 TRBD1 - TRBV14 CASSPDRVLAGELFF TGTGCCAGCAGTCCGGACAGGGTGTTAGCCGGGGAGCTGTTTTTT
TRBJ1-1 - - TRBV4-2 CASSHGLVGAGRGRAFF TGTGCCAGCAGCCATGGGCTGGTCGGGGCTGGGCGGGGTAGAGCTTTCTTT
TRBJ1-4 - - TRBV7-2 CASSRGQSEKLFF TGTGCCAGCAGCAGAGGACAGTCGGAAAAACTGTTTTTT
TRBJ2-3 - - TRBV5-6 CASSSEGVRTDTQYF TGTGCCAGCAGCTCAGAAGGGGTCCGCACAGATACGCAGTATTTT
TRBJ2-5 - - TRBV11-2 CASRAEETQYF TGTGCCAGCAGAGCGGAGGAGACCCAGTACTTC
TRBJ1-5 - - TRBV10-3 CAISETGGNQPQHF TGTGCCATCAGTGAGACAGGTGGAAATCAGCCCCAGCATTTT
TRBJ2-1 - - TRBV21-1 CASSKDSNEQFF TGTGCCAGCAGCAAAGACTCTAATGAGCAGTTCTTC
TRBJ2-3 - - TRBV4-3 CASSHSVGSGTDTQYF TGCGCCAGCAGCCACAGCGTTGGGTCGGGCACAGATACGCAGTATTTT
TRBJ2-5 - - TRBV9 CASSVGVGGSETQYF TGTGCCAGCAGCGTAGGGGTTGGCGGATCAGAGACCCAGTACTTC
TRBJ2-3 TRBD1 - TRBV5-1 CASSSVTGADTQYF TGCGCCAGCAGCTCTGTAACAGGGGCAGATACGCAGTATTTT
TRBJ1-1 TRBD1 once TRBV27 CASSFGGQGYTEAFF TGTGCCAGCAGTTTCGGGGGACAGGGTTACACTGAAGCTTTCTTT
TRBJ2-2 - - TRBV13 CASSSRQPTGELFF TGTGCCAGCAGCTCGCGACAGCCTACCGGGGAGCTGTTTTTT
TRBJ1-1 - few TRBV30 CAWSPRGNTEAFF TGTGCCTGGAGTCCCCGGGGAAACACTGAAGCTTTCTTT
TRBJ2-1 - few TRBV4-1 CASSQVGGNEQFF TGCGCCAGCAGCCAAGTAGGAGGCAATGAGCAGTTCTTC
TRBJ2-7 TRBD1 - TRBV7-9 CASSYTGGTYEQYF TGTGCCAGCAGCTATACAGGGGGCACCTACGAGCAGTACTTC
TRBJ2-5 - - TRBV7-2 CASSTGLPLMETQYF TGTGCCAGCAGCACAGGGCTTCCCCTCATGGAGACCCAGTACTTC
TRBJ2-7 TRBD1 many TRBV6-1 CASSRDTGGSYEQYF TGTGCCAGCAGTAGGGACACAGGGGGCTCCTACGAGCAGTACTTC
TRBJ1-2 TRBD1 once TRBV13 CASSIRTGVNYGYTF TGTGCCAGCAGCATAAGGACAGGGGTTAACTATGGCTACACCTTC
TRBJ2-1 TRBD2 once TRBV10-2 CASSERGGVNEQFF TGCGCCAGCAGTGAGCGGGGGGGTGTCAATGAGCAGTTCTTC
TRBJ1-3 TRBD1 - TRBV25-1 CASSEYGTGNTIYF TGTGCCAGCAGTGAATATGGGACAGGGAACACCATATATTTT
TRBJ1-5 - - TRBV4-1 CASSQARDNQPQHF TGCGCCAGCAGCCAAGCGAGGGACAATCAGCCCCAGCATTTT
TRBJ1-6 TRBD1 - TRBV4-3 CASSQRPTGGAFDSPLHF TGCGCCAGCAGCCAACGTCCCACAGGGGGCGCGTTCGACTCACCCCTCCACTTT
TRBJ2-6 - once TRBV5-1 CASSPIGQSSGANVLTF TGCGCCAGCAGCCCCATCGGACAGAGCTCTGGGGCCAACGTCCTGACTTTC